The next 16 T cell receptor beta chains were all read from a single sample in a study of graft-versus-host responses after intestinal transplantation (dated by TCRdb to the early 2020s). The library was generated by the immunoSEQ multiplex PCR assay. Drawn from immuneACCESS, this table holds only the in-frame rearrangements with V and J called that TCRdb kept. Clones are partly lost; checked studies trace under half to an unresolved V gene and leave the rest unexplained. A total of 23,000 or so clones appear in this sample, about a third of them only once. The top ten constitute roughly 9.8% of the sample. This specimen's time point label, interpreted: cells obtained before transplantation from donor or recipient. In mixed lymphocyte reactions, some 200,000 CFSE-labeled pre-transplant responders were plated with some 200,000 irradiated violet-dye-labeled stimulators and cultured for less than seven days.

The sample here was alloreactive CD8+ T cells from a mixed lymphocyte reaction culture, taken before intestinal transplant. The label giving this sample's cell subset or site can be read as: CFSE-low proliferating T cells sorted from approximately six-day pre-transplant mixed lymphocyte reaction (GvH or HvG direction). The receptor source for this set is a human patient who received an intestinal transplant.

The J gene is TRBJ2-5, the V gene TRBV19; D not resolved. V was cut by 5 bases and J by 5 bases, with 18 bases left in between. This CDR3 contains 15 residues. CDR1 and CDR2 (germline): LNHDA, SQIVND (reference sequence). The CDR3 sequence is CASSPRTFSEETQYF. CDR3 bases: TGTGCCAGTAGTCCCCGGACCTTTAGTGAGGAGACCCAGTACTTC.

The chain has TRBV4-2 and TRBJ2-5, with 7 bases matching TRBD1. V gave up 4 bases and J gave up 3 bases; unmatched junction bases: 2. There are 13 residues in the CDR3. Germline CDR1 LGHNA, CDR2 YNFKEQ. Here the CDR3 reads CASSRGTEETQYF. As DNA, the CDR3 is TGTGCCAGCAGCCGAGGGACAGAAGAGACCCAGTACTTC.

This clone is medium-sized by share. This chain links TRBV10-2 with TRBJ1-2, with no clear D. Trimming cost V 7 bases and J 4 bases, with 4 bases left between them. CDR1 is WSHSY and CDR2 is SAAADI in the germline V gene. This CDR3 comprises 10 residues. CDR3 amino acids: CASTVYGYTF. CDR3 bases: TGCGCCAGCACTGTCTATGGCTACACCTTC.

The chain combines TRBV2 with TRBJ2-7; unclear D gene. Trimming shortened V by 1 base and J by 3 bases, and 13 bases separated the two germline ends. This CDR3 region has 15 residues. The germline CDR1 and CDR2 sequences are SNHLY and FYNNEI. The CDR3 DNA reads TGTGCCAGCAGTGAAGAGGTTGTCACATACTACGAGCAGTACTTC. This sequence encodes CASSEEVVTYYEQYF.

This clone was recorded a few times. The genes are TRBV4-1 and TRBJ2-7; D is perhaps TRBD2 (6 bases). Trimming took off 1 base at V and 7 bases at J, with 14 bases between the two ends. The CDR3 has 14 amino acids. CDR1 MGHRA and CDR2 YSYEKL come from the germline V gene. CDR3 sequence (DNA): TGCGCCAGCAGCCAAGTGTCGGAGGGCATAGAGCAGTACTTC. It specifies CASSQVSEGIEQYF.

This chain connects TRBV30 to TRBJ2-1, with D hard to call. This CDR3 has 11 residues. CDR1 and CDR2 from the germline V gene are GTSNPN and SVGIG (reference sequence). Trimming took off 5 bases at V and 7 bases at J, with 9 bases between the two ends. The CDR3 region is CAWEVGNEQFF. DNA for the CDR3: TGTGCCTGGGAGGTCGGGAATGAGCAGTTCTTC.

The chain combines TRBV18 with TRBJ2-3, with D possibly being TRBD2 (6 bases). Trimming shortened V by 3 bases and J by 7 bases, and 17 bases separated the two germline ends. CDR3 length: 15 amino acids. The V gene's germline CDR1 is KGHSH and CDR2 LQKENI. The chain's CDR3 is CASSPRLGLGNTQYF. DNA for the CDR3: TGTGCCAGCTCACCCAGACTAGGATTAGGGAATACGCAGTATTTT. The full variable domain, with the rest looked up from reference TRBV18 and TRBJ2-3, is NAGVMQNPRHLVRRRGQEARLRCSPMKGHSHVYWYRQLPEEGLKFMVYLQKENIIDESGMPKERFSAEFPKEGPSILRIQQVVRGDSAAYFCASSPRLGLGNTQYFGPGTRLTVL.

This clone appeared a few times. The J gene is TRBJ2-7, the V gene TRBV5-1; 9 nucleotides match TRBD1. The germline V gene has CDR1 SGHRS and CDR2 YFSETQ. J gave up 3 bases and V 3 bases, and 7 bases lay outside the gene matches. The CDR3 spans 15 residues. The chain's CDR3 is CASSWGQGLGYEQYF. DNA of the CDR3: TGCGCCAGCAGCTGGGGACAGGGCTTAGGCTACGAGCAGTACTTC.

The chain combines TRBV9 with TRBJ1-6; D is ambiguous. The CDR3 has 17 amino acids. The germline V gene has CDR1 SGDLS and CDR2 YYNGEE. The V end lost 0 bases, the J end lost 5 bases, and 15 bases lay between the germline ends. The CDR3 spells CASSVEGGPWNNSPLHF. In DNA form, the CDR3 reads TGTGCCAGCAGCGTAGAAGGTGGGCCGTGGAATAATTCACCCCTCCACTTT.

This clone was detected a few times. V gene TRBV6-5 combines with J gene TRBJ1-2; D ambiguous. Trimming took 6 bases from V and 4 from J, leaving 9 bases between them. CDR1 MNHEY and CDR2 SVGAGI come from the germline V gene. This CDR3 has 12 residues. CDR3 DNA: TGTGCCAGCAGCGCAAACACCTATGGCTACACCTTC. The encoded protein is CASSANTYGYTF.

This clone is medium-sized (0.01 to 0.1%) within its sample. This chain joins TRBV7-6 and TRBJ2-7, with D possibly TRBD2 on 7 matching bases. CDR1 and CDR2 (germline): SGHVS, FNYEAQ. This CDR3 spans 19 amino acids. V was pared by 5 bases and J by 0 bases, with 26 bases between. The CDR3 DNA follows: TGTGCCAGCAGCCATGTTCGGGGGGCAATGGGAAGGGACTCCTACGAGCAGTACTTC. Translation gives CASSHVRGAMGRDSYEQYF.

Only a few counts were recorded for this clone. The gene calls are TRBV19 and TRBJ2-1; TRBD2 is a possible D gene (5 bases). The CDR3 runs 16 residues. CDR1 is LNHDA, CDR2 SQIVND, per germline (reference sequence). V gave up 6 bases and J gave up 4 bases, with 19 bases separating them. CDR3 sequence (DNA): TGTGCCAGTAGCCATTGGGGAGACCCGGGGTACAATGAGCAGTTCTTC. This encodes CASSHWGDPGYNEQFF.

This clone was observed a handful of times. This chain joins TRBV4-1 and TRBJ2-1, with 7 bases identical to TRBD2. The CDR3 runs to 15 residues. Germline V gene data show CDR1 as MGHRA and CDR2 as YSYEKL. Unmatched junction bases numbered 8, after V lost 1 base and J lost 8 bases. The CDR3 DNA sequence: TGCGCCAGCAGCCAAGTGCGCGGGAGACCCGATGAGCAGTTCTTC. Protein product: CASSQVRGRPDEQFF.

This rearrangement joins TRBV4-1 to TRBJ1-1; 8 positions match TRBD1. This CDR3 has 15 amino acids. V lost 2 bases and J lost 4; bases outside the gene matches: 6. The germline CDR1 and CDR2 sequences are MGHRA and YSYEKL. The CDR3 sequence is CASSQLRQGTTEAFF. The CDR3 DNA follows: TGCGCCAGCAGCCAACTCAGACAGGGGACCACTGAAGCTTTCTTT.

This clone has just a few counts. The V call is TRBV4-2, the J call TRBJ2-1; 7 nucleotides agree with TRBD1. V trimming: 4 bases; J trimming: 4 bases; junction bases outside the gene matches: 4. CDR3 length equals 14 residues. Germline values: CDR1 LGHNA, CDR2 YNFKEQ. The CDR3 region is CASSPWDSYNEQFF. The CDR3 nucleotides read TGTGCCAGCAGCCCTTGGGACAGTTACAATGAGCAGTTCTTC.

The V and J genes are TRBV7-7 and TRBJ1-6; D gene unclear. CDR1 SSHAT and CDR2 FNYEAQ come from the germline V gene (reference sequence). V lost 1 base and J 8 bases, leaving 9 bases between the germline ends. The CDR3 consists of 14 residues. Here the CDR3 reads CASSLVGRDSPLHF. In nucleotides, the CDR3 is TGTGCCAGCAGCTTAGTAGGGAGGGATTCACCCCTCCACTTT.